This T cell receptor (beta chain) was obtained from a study of cytomegalovirus exposure and HLA in healthy donors (dated by TCRdb to the late 2010s). Looking at the study overall: An earlier analysis of some 600 of the donors reported about 280 Gb of sequence data and 117 million unique TCR beta sequences obtained from around 190 million T cells. HLA typing included class I and class II loci at four-digit resolution. In a later genetic analysis, genome-wide SNP genotypes for about three fifths of the 666 donors were used, and that subset was treated as a discovery cohort. An early release that covered several hundred HLA-typed donors contained approximately 300 gigabases of sequencing data and approximately 85 million unique TCR sequences. Because of strong linkage in the cohort, a handful of DR-DQ haplotypes were treated as single units for association and clustering. Of the roughly 390 genotyped donors, 81% were placed in the genetic ancestry cluster associated with self-reported Caucasian donors. An earlier analysis of nearly 600 of the donors applied high-throughput TCR beta sequencing to assess whether each TCR beta V gene segment acted as functional or pseudogenic. Donor age, sex, ethnicity and CMV serostatus were compiled together with the repertoire data. The study aimed to test whether cataloging public T cell receptors could reveal signatures of past pathogen exposure. The number of donors typed differed by locus, with about 629-630 for A, B, C, DRB1 and DQB1, over 500 for DQA1, over 600 for DPA1, and roughly 450 for DPB1. Among under 450 genotyped donors of the cohort, an average of approximately 240,000 unique TCR beta nucleotide sequences were sequenced per donor, roughly 18% of them non-productive. Rather than using new phenotypic data, the later analysis identified candidate immune exposures from TCR beta sequences and from how often those sequences occurred across donors. The study combined high-throughput TCR immunosequencing, statistical association of individual TCRs with disease status, and machine learning to predict cytomegalovirus infection status. The study profiled the T cell repertoires of under 850 subjects by immunosequencing and related them to cytomegalovirus serostatus. All discovery cohort repertoires had been generated using a single sequencing platform. To study patterns of TCR occurrence, a later analysis re-analyzed previously published TCR beta repertoires from 700 or so donors and added high-resolution HLA genotyping. Along with the approximately 670-subject first cohort, a separate validation cohort of approximately 110 different subjects was used.

CDR1 and CDR2 are drawn from the germline V gene: MDHEN, SYDVKM. Germline trimming: 5 bases from V, 7 bases from J; junction bases outside gene matches: 5. The CDR3, cysteine through phenylalanine, is 14 amino acids long. CDR3 DNA is the only sequence kept; it has 42 bases, read in frame from the first base. The cohort comprised fewer than 750 healthy bone marrow donors. Cohort members were all nominally healthy when sampled, although unrecorded immune exposures were likely present. The donor was CMV seronegative and was included in the group of 352 seronegative cohort members. Every donor gave a peripheral blood sample, and the peripheral blood mononuclear cells from that sample were used for TCR beta sequencing. The Qiagen DNeasy Blood Extraction Kit was used to extract genomic DNA from the blood cell samples. On the study overall, not on this receptor specifically: The study listed 164 TCR beta chains as associated with cytomegalovirus. Correlated functional status among segregating V segments might reflect linkage disequilibrium, but an unknown experimental factor could not be ruled out. A later analysis associated 16,951 TCR beta sequences with specific HLA alleles at a false discovery rate of 0.05. This cohort had only TCR beta chains sequenced, and the lack of alpha or paired-chain data limited which features could be detected. A group of highly shared sequence variants was considered likely to be a technical artifact of the sequencing pipeline. Assigning TCR associations to individual alleles was difficult when HLA alleles, especially DR and DQ, strongly co-occurred. In a later analysis, most CMV-associated TCR beta chains were found to appear HLA-restricted, with HLA associations seemingly driven largely by CMV exposure. For the cohort, immune exposure information was limited to CMV serostatus. A later genetic analysis associated a missense DCLRE1C variant with V-gene and J-gene trimming of TCR beta chains, and an independent cohort replicated the association. Most TCR sequences were observed very rarely across donors, whereas some public TCRs were present in many individuals. A later genetic analysis reported fewer N-insertions in productive TCRs among donors in an Asian-associated ancestry cluster than the roughly 700-donor mean. Sequencing depth was assumed to be roughly uniform across donors in the presence/absence analyses, though that assumption may not hold. In a later analysis, several top co-occurrence clusters were reported to appear linked to parvovirus B19, influenza, CMV and Epstein-Barr virus. About 17 rarely observed V segments, including chromosome 9 orphons, were excluded from the earlier analysis of some 590 of the donors because counts were too low. In an earlier analysis of roughly 500 of the donors, most TCR beta V segments appeared in productive rearrangements about 87% or about 30% of the time, broadly matching IMGT annotations. In both the original and validation cohorts, the classifier was reported to diagnose cytomegalovirus status with high specificity and sensitivity. A further reported finding was that TCR beta sequences accurately predicted the HLA-A and HLA-B alleles for most subjects in the first cohort. Some IMGT-functional V segments, including TRBV6-2 and TRBV6-3, could not be distinguished by the 87-base-pair reads and were therefore excluded. It was suggested by the authors that the approach could potentially be generalized to other disease states and immunological phenotypes. A later analysis found that HLA-associated TCR beta chains were more clonally expanded and had lower generation probabilities than equally common non-associated chains. Because HLA typing was missing for some donors at each locus, association tests included only the typed subset. In a later analysis, the rate of TCR association differed among HLA loci, with DRB1 alleles having the most associated TCRs and HLA-C alleles having the fewest. In vitro tests confirmed that a few of the cytomegalovirus-associated TCR beta chains recognize cytomegalovirus antigens.

Concerning this clone itself: The target of this receptor is not known. No per-base quality is available; no much larger clone lies one base away. This specimen includes other DNA sequences encoding the same CDR3.

To prepare the library, the immunoSEQ multiplex PCR assay was applied. The multiplex PCR relied on a mix of 60 forward primers for TCR Vbeta segments and 13 reverse primers for TCR Jbeta segments. A multiplex PCR assay on genomic DNA amplified the CDR3 region of rearranged TCR beta genes. The Illumina HiSeq System was used to sequence the amplified TCR beta libraries as 87-base-pair reads. The paper's data handling went like this. Across the 700 or so repertoires, a later analysis counted 80 million or so unique TCR beta chains, roughly 11 million of which were shared by at least two donors. Raw reads were error-corrected and collapsed into unique sequences by a nearest-neighbor algorithm in which closely related sequences were merged to remove PCR and sequencing errors. V, D and J gene segments were assigned by aligning CDR3 sequences to IMGT reference sequences. Each retained sequence needed at least a six-nucleotide match to both a V gene segment and a J gene segment. Rearrangements were classified as productive when the CDR3 lacked stop codons and remained in frame with V and J, and all other rearrangements were classified as non-productive. Following IMGT convention, CDR3 was defined as the stretch from the second conserved V-encoded cysteine to the conserved J-encoded phenylalanine. The earlier analysis of fewer than 700 of the donors excluded sequences that lacked an unambiguous match to a single V gene segment. In an earlier analysis of several hundred of the donors, a V segment was called functional when productive rearrangements were above 56.7%, and segregating when the standard deviation between donors exceeded 5%. A statistical classification framework was built to diagnose cytomegalovirus status from the catalog of TCR beta chain sequences. In a later analysis, V and J genes were assigned by comparing TCR nucleotide sequences against IMGT/GENE-DB human TR gene sequences. Using the TCRdist pipeline, a later analysis assigned CDR3 sequences along with most-parsimonious VDJ recombination scenarios. In a later analysis, each TCR beta chain was defined by its CDR3 amino acid sequence together with its V-gene family, and reads lacking a unique V-gene family were excluded. In a later analysis, fewer than 650 highly shared, low-generation-probability nucleotide sequences were removed to address suspected cross-contamination and a sequencing artifact. For each public chain, a later analysis derived a clonal expansion index from normalized ranks of inferred template counts within each repertoire. Generation probabilities in a later analysis came from a VDJ recombination model fitted to out-of-frame rearrangements, and those results were checked against IGoR. Hypergeometric tests were used in a later analysis to score TCR-TCR, TCR-HLA and TCR-CMV co-occurrence, with a repertoire-size bias correction applied to the TCR pairs. To estimate false discovery rates, a later analysis permuted the HLA or CMV assignments 20 times. In a later analysis, co-occurring TCRs were grouped with DBSCAN, and TCRdist sequence similarity was added when clustering was performed within HLA-allele-positive subsets. Repertoires with fewer than 30,000 or more than 120,000 public chains were left out of co-occurrence clustering, as were several repertoires with anomalous nucleotide sharing. TCRdb took this table from immuneACCESS and kept in-frame rearrangements with V and J called. Such tables lack part of the clones; where checked against another copy, unresolved V genes explain under half of the gap, and the rest is unexplained. That table supplies the V and J calls and clone size; D and trimming were determined from the DNA. The sample table contains roughly 200,000 clones; only one count was recorded for 65% to 90% of them. The ten largest clones take up under 3% of the sample.

The receptor's source is a woman aged 45-65 years in good health and CMV-seronegative. The sequencing sample was made of PBMCs. Recombination linked TRBV28 to TRBJ1-5; TRBD1 aligns with 10 central bases. The DNA reads as follows: TGTGCCAGCAGTCCGGGACAGGGGTACCAGCCCCAGCATTTT. It is translated as CASSPGQGYQPQHF.